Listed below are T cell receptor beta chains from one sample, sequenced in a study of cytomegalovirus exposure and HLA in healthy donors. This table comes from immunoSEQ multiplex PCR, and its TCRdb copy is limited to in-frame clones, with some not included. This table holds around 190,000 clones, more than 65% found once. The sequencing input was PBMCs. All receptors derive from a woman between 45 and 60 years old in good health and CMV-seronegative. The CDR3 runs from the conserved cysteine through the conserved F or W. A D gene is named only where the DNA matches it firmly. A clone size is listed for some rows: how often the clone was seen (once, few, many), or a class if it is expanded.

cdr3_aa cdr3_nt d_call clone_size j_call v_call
CAATKSLQDTQYF TGTGCGGCGACGAAGTCTTTACAGGATACGCAGTATTTT . . TRBJ2-3 TRBV30
CASTSQGAAKNIQYF TGTGCCAGCACCTCACAGGGGGCGGCCAAAAACATTCAGTACTTC TRBD1 . TRBJ2-4 TRBV5-4
CASSLYRGNTIYF TGTGCCAGCAGCTTATATCGGGGGAACACCATATATTTT . . TRBJ1-3 TRBV7-2
CASSYRTGSTEAFF TGTGCCAGCAGTTATAGGACAGGGTCGACTGAAGCTTTCTTT TRBD1 . TRBJ1-1 TRBV11-1
CASSLTSSDRAPQRAFF TGTGCCAGCAGCTTAACTTCGTCGGACAGAGCCCCCCAGAGAGCTTTCTTT . . TRBJ1-1 TRBV7-9
CASSYRGTGNTIYF TGTGCCAGCAGTTATAGGGGGACGGGAAACACCATATATTTT . . TRBJ1-3 TRBV6-5
CASSRDRAQETQYF TGCGCCAGCAGCCGGGACAGGGCCCAAGAGACCCAGTACTTC TRBD1 . TRBJ2-5 TRBV5-1
CASSLKGF TGTGCCAGCAGCTTAAAGGGGTTT . . TRBJ1-5 TRBV7-3
CASGGQGETQYF TGTGCCAGCGGGGGACAGGGCGAGACCCAGTACTTC TRBD1 few TRBJ2-5 TRBV2
CSVEADRGTGTDTQYF TGCAGCGTTGAAGCGGACAGGGGGACGGGCACAGATACGCAGTATTTT TRBD1 . TRBJ2-3 TRBV29-1
CASLRGGWETQYF TGTGCCAGCCTCCGGGGGGGATGGGAGACCCAGTACTTC TRBD2 . TRBJ2-5 TRBV2
CASRRGSTEAFF TGTGCCAGCAGGAGGGGGAGCACTGAAGCTTTCTTT . . TRBJ1-1 TRBV28
CASYTGGYTEAFF TGTGCCAGCTACACAGGGGGGTACACTGAAGCTTTCTTT TRBD1 . TRBJ1-1 TRBV6-5
CASSFIGGYEQYF TGTGCCAGCAGCTTCATAGGGGGCTACGAGCAGTACTTC . . TRBJ2-7 TRBV7-2
CAISEDGGGVTDTQYF TGTGCCATCAGTGAAGATGGCGGGGGGGTCACAGATACGCAGTATTTT TRBD2 . TRBJ2-3 TRBV10-3
CASSDGGIQPQHF TGTGCCAGCAGTGATGGAGGGATTCAGCCCCAGCATTTT . . TRBJ1-5 TRBV6-1
CASSSSTGGETQYF TGTGCCAGCAGCTCATCGACAGGCGGGGAGACCCAGTACTTC . . TRBJ2-5 TRBV7-9
CASTVGGDYNEQFF TGTGCCAGCACCGTTGGGGGGGACTACAATGAGCAGTTCTTC TRBD2 few TRBJ2-1 TRBV27
CASRRDRGKDSPLHF TGTGCCAGCAGACGAGACAGGGGAAAGGATTCACCCCTCCACTTT TRBD1 . TRBJ1-6 TRBV6-4
CASSRILAGQTYEQYF TGCGCCAGCAGCCGAATACTAGCGGGGCAAACCTACGAGCAGTACTTC TRBD2 . TRBJ2-7 TRBV4-3
CASSRTGGILTAFF TGTGCCAGCAGCCGGACAGGGGGCATTCTTACAGCTTTCTTT TRBD1 . TRBJ1-1 TRBV28
CASSKPLAGGSTDTQYF TGTGCCAGCAGTAAGCCCCTAGCGGGGGGAAGCACAGATACGCAGTATTTT TRBD2 . TRBJ2-3 TRBV27